This TCR beta chain was captured by sequencing in a study of cytomegalovirus exposure and HLA in healthy donors. Study-level results: Later analysis identified a missense DCLRE1C variant that was linked to TCR beta V- and J-gene trimming. In vitro confirmation showed a few CMV-associated chains to be CMV antigen specific. Generally TCR sequences proved uncommon, though certain public TCRs appeared in numerous donors.

Trimming cost V 11 bases and J 2 bases, with 22 bases left between them. CDR1 is SNHLY and CDR2 is FYNNEI in the germline V gene. This CDR3 comprises 15 residues. Primers for the PCR totalled 60 Vbeta and 13 Jbeta. The assay was immunoSEQ multiplex PCR, and TCRdb's table has in-frame clones only and misses some. This sample's table has 95,000 to 110,000 clones. Details on this clone: Its specificity is not known.

The gene calls are TRBV2 and TRBJ2-7; D is perhaps TRBD2 (6 bases). The clonotype comes from a man aged 40-49 years in good health and CMV-seronegative. The sequenced material came from PBMCs. The CDR3 region has the DNA TGTGCCGGGAGAACCCTTGGAGGGACCCCCTACGAGCAGTACTTC. Translated: CAGRTLGGTPYEQYF.